Listed below are T cell receptor beta chains from one sample, sequenced in a study of shared clonotypes between healthy human individuals. Assay: immunoSEQ multiplex PCR; the TCRdb copy retains only in-frame clones and omits some. The sample lists about 2.4 million clones, approximately 93% occurring once. Source material: naive CD4+ T cells from PBMCs. These receptor sequences come from a man aged 18 to 30 in good health. Some clones in this sample may be carry-over from other donors' samples. Each CDR3 is given with its conserved first and last residue. A D gene is named only where the DNA matches it firmly. Size values are once, few and many counts, or a class for expanded clones, and some rows have none.

abundance: -; d_gene: -; v_gene: TRBV7-3; j_gene: TRBJ1-2; CDR3nt: TGTGCCAGCAGCCCCCAGACGGGCTATGGCTACACCTTC; CDR3aa: CASSPQTGYGYTF
abundance: -; d_gene: TRBD1; v_gene: TRBV6-6; j_gene: TRBJ1-2; CDR3nt: TGTGCCAGCAGAGTGGAGGGGGCCGTTAACTATGGCTACACCTTC; CDR3aa: CASRVEGAVNYGYTF
abundance: -; d_gene: -; v_gene: TRBV28; j_gene: TRBJ2-7; CDR3nt: TGTGCCAGCAGTTTCGCAGGGAGCTCCTACGAGCAGTACTTC; CDR3aa: CASSFAGSSYEQYF
abundance: -; d_gene: TRBD1; v_gene: TRBV4-1; j_gene: TRBJ2-1; CDR3nt: TGCGCCAGCAGCCAAAGGTTGAGGCTCAAACAGGGGGGTAATGAGCAGTTCTTC; CDR3aa: CASSQRLRLKQGGNEQFF
abundance: -; d_gene: TRBD2; v_gene: TRBV19; j_gene: TRBJ2-3; CDR3nt: TGTGCCAGTAGTATTCTAGCGGGAGGCGCAGATACGCAGTATTTT; CDR3aa: CASSILAGGADTQYF
abundance: -; d_gene: -; v_gene: TRBV7-3; j_gene: TRBJ2-5; CDR3nt: TGTGCCAGCAGCTTCATCGGAGAGACCCAGTACTTC; CDR3aa: CASSFIGETQYF
abundance: -; d_gene: -; v_gene: TRBV6-6; j_gene: TRBJ2-3; CDR3nt: TGTGCCAGCAGTTATCTGGGGTGGACAGATACGCAGTATTTT; CDR3aa: CASSYLGWTDTQYF
abundance: -; d_gene: -; v_gene: TRBV27; j_gene: TRBJ2-5; CDR3nt: TGTGCCAGCAGTATACGGGCCCTTACGTCGGAGACCCAGTACTTC; CDR3aa: CASSIRALTSETQYF
abundance: -; d_gene: -; v_gene: TRBV7-2; j_gene: TRBJ1-1; CDR3nt: TGTGCCAGCAGCTTATATAACACTGAAGCTTTCTTT; CDR3aa: CASSLYNTEAFF
abundance: -; d_gene: -; v_gene: TRBV6-5; j_gene: TRBJ2-7; CDR3nt: TGTGCCAGCAGTTACTCGACTTTCTACGAGCAGTACTTC; CDR3aa: CASSYSTFYEQYF
abundance: -; d_gene: -; v_gene: TRBV7-3; j_gene: TRBJ1-2; CDR3nt: TGTGCCAGCAGTCAAACCGGGACATTGACCCCACTTGGCTACACCTTC; CDR3aa: CASSQTGTLTPLGYTF
abundance: -; d_gene: TRBD2; v_gene: TRBV29-1; j_gene: TRBJ2-3; CDR3nt: TGCAGCGTTGGTGGAGCGGGGATCACAGATACGCAGTATTTT; CDR3aa: CSVGGAGITDTQYF
abundance: once; d_gene: TRBD1; v_gene: TRBV2; j_gene: TRBJ1-5; CDR3nt: TGTGCCAGCAGTACCGGGACAGGAGTTCAGCCCCAGCATTTT; CDR3aa: CASSTGTGVQPQHF
abundance: -; d_gene: TRBD2; v_gene: TRBV28; j_gene: TRBJ2-3; CDR3nt: TGTGCCAGCAGCTCCGCGGGGGCGGGAGGCACTAGCGGGCAGTATTTT; CDR3aa: CASSSAGAGGTSGQYF
abundance: -; d_gene: -; v_gene: TRBV10-3; j_gene: TRBJ2-6; CDR3nt: TGTGCCATCACGCCGGGGGCTGGGGCCAACGTCCTGACTTTC; CDR3aa: CAITPGAGANVLTF
abundance: -; d_gene: -; v_gene: TRBV21-1; j_gene: TRBJ1-2; CDR3nt: TGTGCCAGCAGCGCAAGGCAGAAGCAGGGGATACCTTATGGCTACACCTTC; CDR3aa: CASSARQKQGIPYGYTF
abundance: -; d_gene: -; v_gene: TRBV4-1; j_gene: TRBJ2-1; CDR3nt: TGCGCCAGCAGCCTCCTGGGCCTGAACTACAATGAGCAGTTCTTC; CDR3aa: CASSLLGLNYNEQFF
abundance: -; d_gene: TRBD2; v_gene: TRBV19; j_gene: TRBJ2-1; CDR3nt: TGTGCCAGTAGTAGTCACTATAGCGGGAGATTTTACAATGAGCAGTTCTTC; CDR3aa: CASSSHYSGRFYNEQFF
abundance: -; d_gene: TRBD1; v_gene: TRBV5-8; j_gene: TRBJ1-1; CDR3nt: TGTGCCAGCAGCTTGAAAGGGACAGGGGGCGTTGCTTTCTTT; CDR3aa: CASSLKGTGGVAFF
abundance: -; d_gene: -; v_gene: TRBV7-8; j_gene: TRBJ1-2; CDR3nt: TGTGCCAGCAGCTTAGGCGACGGGGTGGGAAGCTACACCTTC; CDR3aa: CASSLGDGVGSYTF
abundance: -; d_gene: TRBD2; v_gene: TRBV11-1; j_gene: TRBJ2-7; CDR3nt: TGTGCCAGCAGCACAATAGCGGGAGGCCTTCCCTACGAGCAGTACTTC; CDR3aa: CASSTIAGGLPYEQYF
abundance: -; d_gene: TRBD1; v_gene: TRBV5-6; j_gene: TRBJ1-3; CDR3nt: TGTGCCAGCAGCTTTGACAGGGTCAGTGGAAACACCATATATTTT; CDR3aa: CASSFDRVSGNTIYF
abundance: -; d_gene: -; v_gene: TRBV2; j_gene: TRBJ1-1; CDR3nt: TGTGCCAGCAGTGAGGCTTTGAACACTGAAGCTTTCTTT; CDR3aa: CASSEALNTEAFF
abundance: -; d_gene: TRBD1; v_gene: TRBV7-6; j_gene: TRBJ2-7; CDR3nt: TGTGCCAGCAGCATTGACAGGGGGCCCTACGAGCAGTACTTC; CDR3aa: CASSIDRGPYEQYF
abundance: -; d_gene: -; v_gene: TRBV15; j_gene: TRBJ1-1; CDR3nt: TGTGCCACCAGCAGACCTGACAGCCTTGACACTGAAGCTTTCTTT; CDR3aa: CATSRPDSLDTEAFF
abundance: -; d_gene: -; v_gene: TRBV6-1; j_gene: TRBJ2-7; CDR3nt: TGTGCCAGCAGTCTGACCATCTACGAGCAGTACTTC; CDR3aa: CASSLTIYEQYF